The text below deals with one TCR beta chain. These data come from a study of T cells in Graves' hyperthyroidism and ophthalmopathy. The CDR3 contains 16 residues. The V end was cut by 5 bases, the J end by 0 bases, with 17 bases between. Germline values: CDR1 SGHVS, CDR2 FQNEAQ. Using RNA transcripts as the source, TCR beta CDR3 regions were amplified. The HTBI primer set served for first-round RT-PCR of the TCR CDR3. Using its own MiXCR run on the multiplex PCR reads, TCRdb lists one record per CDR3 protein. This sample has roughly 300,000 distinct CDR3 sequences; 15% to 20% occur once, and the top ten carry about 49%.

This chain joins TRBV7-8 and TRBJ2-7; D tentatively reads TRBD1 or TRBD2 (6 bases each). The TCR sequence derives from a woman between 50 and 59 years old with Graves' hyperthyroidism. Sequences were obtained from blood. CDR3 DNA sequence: TGTGCCAGCAGCATAGGGGGGTTGGCTAGCTCCTACGAGCAGTACTTC. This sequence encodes CASSIGGLASSYEQYF.